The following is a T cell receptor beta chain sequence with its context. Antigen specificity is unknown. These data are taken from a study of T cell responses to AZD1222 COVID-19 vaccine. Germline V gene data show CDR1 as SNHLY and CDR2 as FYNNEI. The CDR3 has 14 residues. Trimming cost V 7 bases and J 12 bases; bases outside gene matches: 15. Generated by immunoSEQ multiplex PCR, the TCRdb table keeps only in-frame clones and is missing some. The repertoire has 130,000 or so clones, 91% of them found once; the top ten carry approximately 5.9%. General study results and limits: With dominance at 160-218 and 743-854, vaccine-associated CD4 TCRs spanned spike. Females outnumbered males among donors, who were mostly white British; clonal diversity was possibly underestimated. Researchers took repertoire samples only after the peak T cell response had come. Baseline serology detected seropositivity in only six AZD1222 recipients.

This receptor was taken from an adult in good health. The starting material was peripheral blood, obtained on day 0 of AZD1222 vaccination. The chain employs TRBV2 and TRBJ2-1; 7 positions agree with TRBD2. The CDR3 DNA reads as TGTGCCAGCATGGGGACTACCCGACCTTTAGGGCAGTTCTTC. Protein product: CASMGTTRPLGQFF.